This T cell receptor beta chain derives from a study of tumor-infiltrating lymphocytes in primary liver carcinoma. The CDR3 is 12 residues long. Germline lookup yields CDR1 SEHNR and CDR2 FQNEAQ (reference sequence). V was cut by 0 bases and J by 5 bases, with 2 bases left in between. From 400 to 550 ng total RNA, TCR beta cDNA was generated with a primer in the constant region. Researchers made the TCR beta libraries by running three nested multiplex PCR rounds with slightly modified ARM-PCR. TRBV1-TRBV30 forward primers paired with a C-beta reverse primer were used in the first two PCR rounds, which ran approximately 11 cycles each. From the multiplex PCR reads, TCRdb called clonotypes with MiXCR, one entry per CDR3 protein. Seen here are under 150,000 distinct CDR3 sequences, roughly 75% observed once, and the top ten hold more than 8%. Unsorted bulk tissue of about 20-30 mg yielded co-extracted RNA and DNA. Surgical resection was the treatment these patients received for primary liver carcinoma.

About this clonotype itself: A read error is possible here, since a much larger clone lies one base away.

Sequenced material: tumor-adjacent normal liver tissue. The clonotype comes from an older woman with primary liver carcinoma and hepatitis B virus infection. J is TRBJ1-5 and V is TRBV7-9; D not resolved. The CDR3 loop is CASSLAYQPQHF. Written as DNA, the CDR3 is TGTGCCAGCAGCTTAGCCTATCAGCCCCAGCATTTT. Full variable domain (rest looked up from reference TRBV7-9 and TRBJ1-5): DTGVSQNPRHKITKRGQNVTFRCDPISEHNRLYWYRQTLGQGPEFLTYFQNEAQLEKSRLLSDRFSAERPKGSFSTLEIQRTEQGDSAMYLCASSLAYQPQHFGDGTRLSIL.